The next 9 T cell receptor beta chains were all read from a single sample in a study of blood T cell repertoires in COVID-19. Libraries were prepared by immunoSEQ multiplex PCR; TCRdb keeps only in-frame clonotypes and omits some of them. The table has tens of thousands of clones, roughly 85% seen once; the top ten hold approximately 39%. Material: peripheral blood. The receptor set was obtained from a human donor in a cohort sampled during active COVID-19.

This clone was recorded once. This sequence joins TRBV7-9 and TRBJ2-3, with 8 nucleotides matching TRBD2. The V gene's germline CDR1 is SEHNR and CDR2 FQNEAQ (reference sequence). After removal of 1 base from V and 3 bases from J, the junction contained 3 bases not matched to a gene. The CDR3 spans 15 residues. In DNA form, the CDR3 reads TGTGCCAGCAGCTTAGGCAGCGGGGGTACAGATACGCAGTATTTT. It codes for CASSLGSGGTDTQYF.

CDR3 amino acids: CASSEGRIGNQPQHF. CDR3 sequence (DNA): TGTGCCAGCAGTGAAGGGCGGATTGGCAATCAGCCCCAGCATTTT. This sequence joins TRBV2 and TRBJ1-5; D unresolved. Germline CDR1 is SNHLY and CDR2 is FYNNEI. The CDR3 totals 15 residues. Deletions cut 1 base from V and 2 bases from J, with 9 bases between.

This clone was detected once. The chain carries TRBV4-1 and TRBJ2-1; TRBD1 matches at 7 bases. The CDR3 has 15 residues. CDR1 and CDR2 (germline): MGHRA, YSYEKL. The J segment lost 0 bases and the V segment lost 1 base, leaving 0 bases of the junction unmatched. The CDR3 reads CASSQGQGSYNEQFF. The DNA of the CDR3 is TGCGCCAGCAGCCAAGGACAGGGCTCCTACAATGAGCAGTTCTTC.

The chain recombines TRBV18 with TRBJ1-3, with D maybe TRBD1 (5 bases). Looked up from germline, CDR1 is KGHSH and CDR2 is LQKENI. The V and J ends lost 3 bases and 0 bases respectively, with 12 bases between them. The CDR3 covers 16 residues. CDR3 in DNA: TGTGCCAGCTCACCTACGACAGCTGCCTCTGGAAACACCATATATTTT. Translating gives CASSPTTAASGNTIYF.

DNA for the CDR3: TGTGCCAGCAGCCGAGGACAGGGATCAGATACGCAGTATTTT. It is translated as CASSRGQGSDTQYF. V usage is TRBV7-3 and J usage is TRBJ2-3; 8 bases are a match to TRBD1. Germline V lookup: CDR1 SGHTA, CDR2 FQGTGA. V trimming: 5 bases; J trimming: 4 bases; junction bases outside the gene matches: 5. This CDR3 has 14 residues. The variable domain in full, completed from reference TRBV7-3 and TRBJ2-3, reads GAGVSQTPSNKVTEKGKYVELRCDPISGHTALYWYRQSLGQGPEFLIYFQGTGAADDSGLPNDRFFAVRPEGSVSTLKIQRTERGDSAVYLCASSRGQGSDTQYFGPGTRLTVL.

The chain links TRBV2 to TRBJ1-1; 7 bases are a match to TRBD1. Trimming cost V 8 bases and J 0 bases; bases outside gene matches: 9. The germline V gene has CDR1 SNHLY and CDR2 FYNNEI. The CDR3 loop spans 15 amino acids. The CDR3 bases are TGTGCCAGCGGGGCCCATACAGGGGTGAACACTGAAGCTTTCTTT. Encoded protein: CASGAHTGVNTEAFF.

The chain couples TRBV6-5 to TRBJ1-1; 7 nucleotides agree with TRBD1. The CDR3 is made up of 14 amino acids. CDR1 and CDR2 (germline): MNHEY, SVGAGI. With 6 bases clipped from V and 5 bases from J, the junction kept 9 bases outside the gene matches. The CDR3 reads CASSDRAVGTEAFF. CDR3 nucleotides: TGTGCCAGCAGCGACAGGGCTGTGGGGACTGAAGCTTTCTTT.

CDR3 loop: CASSDYRDQPQHF. DNA of the CDR3: TGTGCCAGCTCGGATTACAGGGATCAGCCCCAGCATTTT. This chain joins TRBV18 and TRBJ1-5; D might be TRBD1 (6 bases). In germline, CDR1 is KGHSH, CDR2 LQKENI. V was pared by 6 bases and J by 5 bases, with 11 bases between. CDR3 length equals 13 residues. Filled out from reference TRBV18 and TRBJ1-5, the complete variable domain reads NAGVMQNPRHLVRRRGQEARLRCSPMKGHSHVYWYRQLPEEGLKFMVYLQKENIIDESGMPKERFSAEFPKEGPSILRIQQVVRGDSAAYFCASSDYRDQPQHFGDGTRLSIL.

The rearrangement joins TRBV7-2 to TRBJ1-5; D possibly corresponds to TRBD1 (5 bases). The germline gives CDR1 SGHTA, CDR2 FQGNSA. Trimming took 1 base from V and 3 from J, leaving 7 bases between them. CDR3 length: 14 residues. The CDR3 is CASSLDRNNQPQHF. The CDR3 coding sequence is TGTGCCAGCAGCTTAGACAGGAACAATCAGCCCCAGCATTTT.